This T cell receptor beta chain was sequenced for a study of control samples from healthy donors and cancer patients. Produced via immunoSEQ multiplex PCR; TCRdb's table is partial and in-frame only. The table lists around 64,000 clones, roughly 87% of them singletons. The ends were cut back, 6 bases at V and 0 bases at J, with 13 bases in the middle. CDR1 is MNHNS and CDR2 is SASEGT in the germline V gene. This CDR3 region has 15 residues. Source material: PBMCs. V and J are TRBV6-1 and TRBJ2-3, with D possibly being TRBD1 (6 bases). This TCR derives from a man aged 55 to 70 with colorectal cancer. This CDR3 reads CASSWTEPSTDTQYF. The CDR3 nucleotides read TGTGCCAGCAGCTGGACAGAACCTAGCACAGATACGCAGTATTTT.